This T cell receptor (beta chain) was profiled in a study of cytomegalovirus exposure and HLA in healthy donors. Regarding the study as a whole: High specificity and sensitivity for cytomegalovirus status were reported for the classifier. Certain indistinguishable V segments, among them TRBV6-2 and TRBV6-3, were excluded. Confirmation was obtained in vitro that a few CMV-associated chains are specific for CMV antigens. Later analysis demonstrated an association between a missense DCLRE1C variant and TCR beta V- and J-gene trimming.

V lost 5 bases to trimming and J lost 4 bases; unmatched junction nucleotides: 6. Germline-derived CDR1 and CDR2 are SGHRS and YFSETQ. The CDR3 is made up of 15 amino acids. PCR involved 60 Vbeta and 13 Jbeta primers. Assay: immunoSEQ multiplex PCR; the TCRdb copy retains only in-frame clones and omits some. The sample lists some 95,000 clones, 67% occurring once. The table lists this clone with a count of one. The antigen is not known. V and J are TRBV5-1 and TRBJ2-2; 9 bases are a match to TRBD2. Material: PBMCs. The TCR comes from a man aged 30 to 45 in good health and CMV-seronegative. The CDR3, as DNA: TGCGCCAGCAGAGATATAGCGGGAGTCACCGGGGAGCTGTTTTTT. As protein: CASRDIAGVTGELFF.